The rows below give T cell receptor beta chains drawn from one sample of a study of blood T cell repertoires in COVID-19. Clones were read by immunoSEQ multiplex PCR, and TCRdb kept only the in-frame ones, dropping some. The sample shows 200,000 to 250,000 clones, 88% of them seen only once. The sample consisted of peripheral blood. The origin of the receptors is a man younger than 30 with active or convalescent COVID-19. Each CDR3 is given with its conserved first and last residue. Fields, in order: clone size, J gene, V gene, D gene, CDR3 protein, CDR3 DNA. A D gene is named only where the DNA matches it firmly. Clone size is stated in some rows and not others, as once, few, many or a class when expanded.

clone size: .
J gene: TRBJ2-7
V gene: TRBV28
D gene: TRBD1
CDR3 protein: CASSRDLGTGGLGEQYF
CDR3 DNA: TGTGCCAGCAGTCGAGACCTCGGGACAGGGGGACTCGGCGAGCAGTACTTC

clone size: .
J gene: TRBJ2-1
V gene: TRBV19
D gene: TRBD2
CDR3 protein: CASRSTGTRFYNEQFF
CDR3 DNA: TGTGCCAGTAGATCCACCGGGACTAGATTTTACAATGAGCAGTTCTTC

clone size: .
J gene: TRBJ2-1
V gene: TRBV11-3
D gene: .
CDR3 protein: CASSFGVENEQFF
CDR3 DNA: TGTGCCAGCAGCTTCGGTGTAGAGAATGAGCAGTTCTTC

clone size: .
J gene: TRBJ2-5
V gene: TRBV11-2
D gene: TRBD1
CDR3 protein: CASSSRQGVWETQYF
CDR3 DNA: TGTGCCAGCAGCTCGAGACAGGGGGTGTGGGAGACCCAGTACTTC

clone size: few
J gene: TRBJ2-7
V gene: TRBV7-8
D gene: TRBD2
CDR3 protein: CASSLRKREGRYEQYF
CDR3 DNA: TGTGCCAGCAGCTTAAGGAAGCGGGAGGGCCGGTACGAGCAGTACTTC

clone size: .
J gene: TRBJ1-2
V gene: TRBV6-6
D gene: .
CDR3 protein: CASSHQHLPGRGDYGYTF
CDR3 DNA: TGTGCCAGCAGTCACCAACACCTGCCAGGCCGGGGGGACTATGGCTACACCTTC

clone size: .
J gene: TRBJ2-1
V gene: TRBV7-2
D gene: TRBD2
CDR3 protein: CASSLVSAGPSGRSNEQFF
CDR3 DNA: TGTGCCAGCAGCTTAGTCTCCGCTGGCCCTAGCGGGAGGTCAAATGAGCAGTTCTTC

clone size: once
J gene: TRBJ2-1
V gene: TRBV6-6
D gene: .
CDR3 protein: CASSYLGDNEQFF
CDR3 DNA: TGTGCCAGCAGTTACCTGGGAGACAATGAGCAGTTCTTC

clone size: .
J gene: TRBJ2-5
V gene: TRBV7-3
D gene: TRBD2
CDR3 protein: CASGRVGETQYF
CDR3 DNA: TGTGCCTCCGGGAGGGTAGGAGAGACCCAGTACTTC

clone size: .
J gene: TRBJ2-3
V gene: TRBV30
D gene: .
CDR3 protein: CAVARPGTDTQYF
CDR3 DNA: TGTGCCGTAGCGCGCCCGGGGACAGATACGCAGTATTTT

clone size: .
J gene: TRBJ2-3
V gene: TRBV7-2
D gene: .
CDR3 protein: CASSPNRVTDTQYF
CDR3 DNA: TGTGCCAGCAGCCCTAACAGGGTTACAGATACGCAGTATTTT

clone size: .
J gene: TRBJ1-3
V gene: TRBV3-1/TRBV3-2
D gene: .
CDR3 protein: CASSQNQDSGNTIYF
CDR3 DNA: TGTGCCAGCAGCCAGAATCAGGACTCTGGAAACACCATATATTTT

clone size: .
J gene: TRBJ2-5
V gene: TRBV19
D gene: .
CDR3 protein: CASSIAGGTETQYF
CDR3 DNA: TGTGCCAGTAGTATAGCGGGGGGCACAGAGACCCAGTACTTC

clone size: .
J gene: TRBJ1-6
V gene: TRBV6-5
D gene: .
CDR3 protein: CASRGPGLLNSPLHF
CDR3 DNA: TGTGCCAGCAGGGGGCCGGGACTGTTAAATTCACCCCTCCACTTT

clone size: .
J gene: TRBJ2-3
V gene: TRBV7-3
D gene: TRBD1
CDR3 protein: CASSSRDRESDTQYF
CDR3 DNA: TGTGCCAGCAGCTCCCGGGACAGGGAGTCCGATACGCAGTATTTT

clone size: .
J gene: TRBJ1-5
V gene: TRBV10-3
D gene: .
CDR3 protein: CAITEQLNQPQHF
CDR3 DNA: TGTGCCATCACGGAACAGCTTAATCAGCCCCAGCATTTT

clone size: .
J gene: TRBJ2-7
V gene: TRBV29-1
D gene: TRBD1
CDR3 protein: CSAELRGGWAPYEQYF
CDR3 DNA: TGCAGCGCCGAATTGAGAGGGGGCTGGGCACCCTACGAGCAGTACTTC